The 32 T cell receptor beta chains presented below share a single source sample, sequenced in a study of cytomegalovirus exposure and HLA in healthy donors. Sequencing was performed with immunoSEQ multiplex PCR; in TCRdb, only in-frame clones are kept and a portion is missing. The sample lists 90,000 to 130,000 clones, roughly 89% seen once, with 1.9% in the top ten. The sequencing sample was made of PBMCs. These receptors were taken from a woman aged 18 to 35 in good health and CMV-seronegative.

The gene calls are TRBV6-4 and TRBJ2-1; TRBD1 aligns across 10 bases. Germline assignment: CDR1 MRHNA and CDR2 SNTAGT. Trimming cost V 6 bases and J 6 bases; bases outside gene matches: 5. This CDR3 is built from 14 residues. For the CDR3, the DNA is TGTGCCAGCAGCGACAGGGGGCTGAGCAATGAGCAGTTCTTC. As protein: CASSDRGLSNEQFF.

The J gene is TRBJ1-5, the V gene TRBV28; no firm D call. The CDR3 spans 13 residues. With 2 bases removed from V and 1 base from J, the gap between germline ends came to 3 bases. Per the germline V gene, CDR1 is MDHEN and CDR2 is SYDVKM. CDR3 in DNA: TGTGCCAGCAGTTTAGAGAGCAATCAGCCCCAGCATTTT. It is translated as CASSLESNQPQHF. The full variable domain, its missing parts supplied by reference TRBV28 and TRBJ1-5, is DVKVTQSSRYLVKRTGEKVFLECVQDMDHENMFWYRQDPGLGLRLIYFSYDVKMKEKGDIPEGYSVSREKKERFSLILESASTNQTSMYLCASSLESNQPQHFGDGTRLSIL.

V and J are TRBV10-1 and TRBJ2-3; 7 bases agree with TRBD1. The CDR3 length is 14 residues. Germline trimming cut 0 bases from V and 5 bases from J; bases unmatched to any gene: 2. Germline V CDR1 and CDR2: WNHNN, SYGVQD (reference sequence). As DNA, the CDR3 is TGCGCCAGCAGTGAGTCGACAGGGAGAGATACGCAGTATTTT. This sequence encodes CASSESTGRDTQYF.

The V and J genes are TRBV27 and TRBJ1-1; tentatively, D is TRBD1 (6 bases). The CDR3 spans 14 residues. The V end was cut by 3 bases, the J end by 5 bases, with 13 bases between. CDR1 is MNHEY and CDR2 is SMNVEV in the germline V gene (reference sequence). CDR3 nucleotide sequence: TGTGCCAGCAGTTTCCGCGGGGGGCGGACTGAAGCTTTCTTT. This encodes CASSFRGGRTEAFF.

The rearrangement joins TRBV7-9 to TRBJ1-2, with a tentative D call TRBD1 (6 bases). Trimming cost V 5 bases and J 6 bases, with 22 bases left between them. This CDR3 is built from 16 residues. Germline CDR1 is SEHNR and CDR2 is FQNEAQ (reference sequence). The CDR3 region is CASSLRGGGAYDGYTF. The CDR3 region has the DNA TGTGCCAGCAGCCTTCGGGGGGGCGGGGCCTATGATGGCTACACCTTC.

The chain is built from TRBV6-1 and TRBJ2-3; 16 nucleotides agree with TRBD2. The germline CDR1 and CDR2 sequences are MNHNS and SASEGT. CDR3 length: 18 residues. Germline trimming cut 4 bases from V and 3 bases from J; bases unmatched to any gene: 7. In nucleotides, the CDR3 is TGTGCCAGCAGTGGACCCGGGACTAGCGGGGGGGAAACAGATACGCAGTATTTT. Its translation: CASSGPGTSGGETDTQYF.

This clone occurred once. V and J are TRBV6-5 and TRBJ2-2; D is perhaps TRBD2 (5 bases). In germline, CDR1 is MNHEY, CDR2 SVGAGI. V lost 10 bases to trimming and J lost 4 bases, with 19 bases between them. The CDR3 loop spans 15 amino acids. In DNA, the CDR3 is TGTGCCACCGAGGGTCGGCTAACTGGCACCGGGGAGCTGTTTTTT. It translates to CATEGRLTGTGELFF.

The CDR3 sequence: CASSVGAGNYGYTF. Written as DNA, the CDR3 is TGTGCCAGCAGCGTAGGGGCGGGTAACTATGGCTACACCTTC. This chain joins TRBV9 and TRBJ1-2; D unclear. V lost 0 bases, J lost 1 base, and 7 bases lay in between. The CDR3 totals 14 residues. Germline CDR1 is SGDLS and CDR2 is YYNGEE.

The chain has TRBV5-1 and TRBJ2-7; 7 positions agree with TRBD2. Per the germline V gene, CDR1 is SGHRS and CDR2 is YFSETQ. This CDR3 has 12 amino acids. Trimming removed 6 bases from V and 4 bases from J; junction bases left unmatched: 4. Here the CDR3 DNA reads TGCGCCAGCACTGGGGGGGAGTACGAGCAGTACTTC. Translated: CASTGGEYEQYF.

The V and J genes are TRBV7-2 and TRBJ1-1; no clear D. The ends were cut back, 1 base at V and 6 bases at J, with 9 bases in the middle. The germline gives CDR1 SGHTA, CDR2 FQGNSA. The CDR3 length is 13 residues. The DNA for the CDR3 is TGTGCCAGCAGCTTAGAGCGAATCGCTGAAGCTTTCTTT. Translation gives CASSLERIAEAFF.

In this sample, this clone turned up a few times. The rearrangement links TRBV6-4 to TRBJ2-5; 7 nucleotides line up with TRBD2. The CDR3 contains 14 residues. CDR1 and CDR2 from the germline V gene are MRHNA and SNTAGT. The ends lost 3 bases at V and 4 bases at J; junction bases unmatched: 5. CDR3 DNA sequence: TGTGCCAGCAGTGAGGAAAGCGGGGTAGAGACCCAGTACTTC. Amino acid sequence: CASSEESGVETQYF.

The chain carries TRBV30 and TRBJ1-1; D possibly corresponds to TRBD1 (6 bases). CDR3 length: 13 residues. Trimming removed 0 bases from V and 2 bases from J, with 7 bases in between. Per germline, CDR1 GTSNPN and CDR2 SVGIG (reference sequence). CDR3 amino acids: CAWSVGGNTEAFF. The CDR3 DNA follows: TGTGCCTGGAGTGTAGGGGGTAACACTGAAGCTTTCTTT.

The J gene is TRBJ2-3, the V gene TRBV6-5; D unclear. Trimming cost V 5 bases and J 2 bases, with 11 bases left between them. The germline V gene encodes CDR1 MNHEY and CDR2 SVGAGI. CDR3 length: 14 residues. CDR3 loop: CASSPFLNTDTQYF. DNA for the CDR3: TGTGCCAGCAGTCCTTTCCTAAACACAGATACGCAGTATTTT.

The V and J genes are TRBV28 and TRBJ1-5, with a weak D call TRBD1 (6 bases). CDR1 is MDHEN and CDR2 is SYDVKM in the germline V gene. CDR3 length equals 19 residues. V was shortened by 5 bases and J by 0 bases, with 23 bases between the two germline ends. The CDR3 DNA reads TGTGCCAGCAGTCACTACGTCCCGGACAGCAGTAATAGCAATCAGCCCCAGCATTTT. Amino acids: CASSHYVPDSSNSNQPQHF.

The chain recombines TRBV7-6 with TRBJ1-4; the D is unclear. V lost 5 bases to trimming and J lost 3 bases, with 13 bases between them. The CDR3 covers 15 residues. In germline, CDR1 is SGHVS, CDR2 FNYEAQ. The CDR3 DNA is TGTGCCAGCAGCGGCGGGGTAACGTCTAATGAAAAACTGTTTTTT. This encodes CASSGGVTSNEKLFF.

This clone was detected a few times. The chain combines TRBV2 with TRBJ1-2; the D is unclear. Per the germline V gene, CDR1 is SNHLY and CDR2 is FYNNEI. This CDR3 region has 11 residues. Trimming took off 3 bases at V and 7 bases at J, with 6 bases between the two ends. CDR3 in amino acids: CASSEETGYTF. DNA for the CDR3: TGTGCCAGCAGTGAGGAGACTGGCTACACCTTC.

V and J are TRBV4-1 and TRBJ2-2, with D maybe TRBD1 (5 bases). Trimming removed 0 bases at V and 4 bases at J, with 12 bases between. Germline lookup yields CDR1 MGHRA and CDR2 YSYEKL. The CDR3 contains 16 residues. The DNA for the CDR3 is TGCGCCAGCAGCCAAGAAGGGGTGGGGATCACCGGGGAGCTGTTTTTT. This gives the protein CASSQEGVGITGELFF.

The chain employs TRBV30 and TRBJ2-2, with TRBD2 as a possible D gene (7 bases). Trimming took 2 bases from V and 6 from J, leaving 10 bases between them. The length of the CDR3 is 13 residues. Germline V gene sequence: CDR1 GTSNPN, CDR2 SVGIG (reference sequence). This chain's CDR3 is CAWSWGGSGELFF. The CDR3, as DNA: TGTGCCTGGAGTTGGGGGGGCTCCGGGGAGCTGTTTTTT.

CDR3 DNA sequence: TGTGCCAGCAGTACGGTGGTGGATGAAAAACTGTTTTTT. Protein product: CASSTVVDEKLFF. The chain is built from TRBV6-1 and TRBJ1-4, with D unclear. Germline V gene sequence: CDR1 MNHNS, CDR2 SASEGT. Deletions cut 5 bases from V and 6 bases from J, with 10 bases between. The CDR3 is 13 amino acids.

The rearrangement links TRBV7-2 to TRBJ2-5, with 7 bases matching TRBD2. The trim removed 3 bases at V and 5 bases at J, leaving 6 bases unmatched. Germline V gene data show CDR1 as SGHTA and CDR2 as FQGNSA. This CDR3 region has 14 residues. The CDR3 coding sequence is TGTGCCAGCAGCTTTGGGAGTAGCGGGGAGACCCAGTACTTC. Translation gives CASSFGSSGETQYF.

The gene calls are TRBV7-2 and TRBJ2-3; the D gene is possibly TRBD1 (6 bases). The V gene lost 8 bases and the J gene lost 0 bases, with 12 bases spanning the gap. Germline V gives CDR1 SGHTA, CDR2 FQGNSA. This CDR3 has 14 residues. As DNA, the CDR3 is TGTGCCAGCGGTCACAGGGATAGCACAGATACGCAGTATTTT. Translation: CASGHRDSTDTQYF.

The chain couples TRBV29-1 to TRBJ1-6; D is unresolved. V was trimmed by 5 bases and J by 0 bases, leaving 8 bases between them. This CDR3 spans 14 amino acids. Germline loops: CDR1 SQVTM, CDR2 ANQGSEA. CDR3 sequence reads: CSVRVSSYNSPLHF. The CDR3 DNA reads TGCAGCGTTCGCGTGAGCTCCTATAATTCACCCCTCCACTTT.

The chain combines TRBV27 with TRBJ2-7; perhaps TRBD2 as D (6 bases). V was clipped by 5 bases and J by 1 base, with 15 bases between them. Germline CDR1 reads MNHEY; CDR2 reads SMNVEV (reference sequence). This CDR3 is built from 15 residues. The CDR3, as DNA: TGTGCCAGCAGTATCGCGGGACCGCGATCCTACGAGCAGTACTTC. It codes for CASSIAGPRSYEQYF.

CDR3 sequence (DNA): TGTGCCAGCAGCCCGCGACAGGGGGCGCAGGAGCAGTACTTC. Its translation: CASSPRQGAQEQYF. This chain connects TRBV5-4 to TRBJ2-7; TRBD1 matches 10 bases. Trimming at V came to 4 bases and at J to 7 bases, leaving 8 bases not matched to a gene. The CDR3 totals 14 residues. Germline values: CDR1 SGHNT, CDR2 YYREEE (reference sequence).

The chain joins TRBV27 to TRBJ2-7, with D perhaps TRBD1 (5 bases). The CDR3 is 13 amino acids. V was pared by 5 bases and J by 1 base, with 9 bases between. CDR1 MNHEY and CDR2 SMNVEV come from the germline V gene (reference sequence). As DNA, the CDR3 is TGTGCCAGCAGTCGCAGGGCTTCCTACGAGCAGTACTTC. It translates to CASSRRASYEQYF.

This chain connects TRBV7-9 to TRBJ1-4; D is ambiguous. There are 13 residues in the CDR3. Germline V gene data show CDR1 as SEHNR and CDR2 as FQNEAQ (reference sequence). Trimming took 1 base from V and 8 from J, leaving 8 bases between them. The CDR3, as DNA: TGTGCCAGCAGCTTAGGAGGCGGAGAAAAACTGTTTTTT. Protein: CASSLGGGEKLFF.

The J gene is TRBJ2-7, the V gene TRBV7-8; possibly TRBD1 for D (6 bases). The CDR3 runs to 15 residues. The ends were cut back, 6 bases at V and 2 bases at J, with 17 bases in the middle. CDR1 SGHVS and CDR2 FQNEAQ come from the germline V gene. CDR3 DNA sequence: TGTGCCAGCAGTTCTGACAGGAACCGACCCTACGAGCAGTACTTC. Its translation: CASSSDRNRPYEQYF.

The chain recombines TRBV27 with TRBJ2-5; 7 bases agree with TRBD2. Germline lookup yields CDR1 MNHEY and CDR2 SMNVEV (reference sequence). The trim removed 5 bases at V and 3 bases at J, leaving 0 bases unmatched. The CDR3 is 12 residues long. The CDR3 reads CASSSGKETQYF. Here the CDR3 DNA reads TGTGCCAGCAGTAGCGGGAAAGAGACCCAGTACTTC.

This CDR3 reads CASSINPAGYAYEQYF. CDR3 nucleotide sequence: TGTGCCAGTAGTATAAATCCGGCAGGATACGCCTACGAGCAGTACTTC. The V and J genes are TRBV19 and TRBJ2-7; D is unresolved. The CDR3 is 16 residues long. Between the trimmed V and J ends, which lost 2 bases and 2 bases, there was a span of 16 bases. Germline assignment: CDR1 LNHDA and CDR2 SQIVND (reference sequence).

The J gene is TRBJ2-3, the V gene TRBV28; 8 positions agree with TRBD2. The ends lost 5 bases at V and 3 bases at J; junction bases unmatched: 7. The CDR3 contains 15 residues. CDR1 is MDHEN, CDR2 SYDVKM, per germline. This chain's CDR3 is CASSPPGLGTDTQYF. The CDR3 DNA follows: TGTGCCAGCAGTCCTCCGGGACTAGGTACAGATACGCAGTATTTT.

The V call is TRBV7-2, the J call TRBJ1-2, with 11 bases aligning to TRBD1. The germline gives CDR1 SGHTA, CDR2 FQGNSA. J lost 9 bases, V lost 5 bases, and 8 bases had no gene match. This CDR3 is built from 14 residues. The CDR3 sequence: CASSDRMDRGRYTF. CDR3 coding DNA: TGTGCCAGCAGCGACCGGATGGACAGGGGGCGCTACACCTTC.

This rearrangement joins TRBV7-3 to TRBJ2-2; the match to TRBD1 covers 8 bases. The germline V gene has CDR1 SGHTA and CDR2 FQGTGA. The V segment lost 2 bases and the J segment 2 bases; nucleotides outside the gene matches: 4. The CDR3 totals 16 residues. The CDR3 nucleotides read TGTGCCAGCAGCTTAGGCGGACAGGGCAACACCGGGGAGCTGTTTTTT. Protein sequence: CASSLGGQGNTGELFF.